This T cell receptor (beta chain) was captured by sequencing in a study of blood T cell repertoires in COVID-19. Assay used: immunoSEQ multiplex PCR; TCRdb lists only in-frame clones, some missing. Seen here are under 300,000 clones, 81% observed once, and the top ten hold around 2.9%. Germline V gene data show CDR1 as MNHEY and CDR2 as SMNVEV (reference sequence). CDR3 length equals 15 residues. Trimming stripped 1 base from V and 4 bases from J, with 13 bases between. The receptor was isolated from a woman aged 55 to 70 with active or convalescent COVID-19. Sample: peripheral blood. The J gene is TRBJ2-5, the V gene TRBV27; D is perhaps TRBD1 (7 bases). The CDR3 nucleotides are TGTGCCAGCAGTTTATGGGCAGGGGGGTCAGAGACCCAGTACTTC. Residues: CASSLWAGGSETQYF.